This entry lists 16 T cell receptor beta chains sequenced from one sample in a study of molecular identifiers for immune sequencing clone quantification. MiXCR, applied by TCRdb to the PCR reads, yields one record per CDR3 protein. Of about 320,000 distinct CDR3 sequences in the sample, 24% were seen once. The sample was naive CD8+ T cells from blood, with Jurkat cell RNA spiked in. The subset is: FACS-sorted CD8+CD4-CCR7+CD45RA+ naive T cells. These receptors were collected from a human donor in good health. Some libraries in this study had Jurkat cell RNA spiked in.

This clonotype was counted at least ten times. V gene TRBV28 combines with J gene TRBJ2-5; D call uncertain. The V and J ends lost 3 bases and 3 bases respectively, with 8 bases between them. Germline V CDR1 and CDR2: MDHEN, SYDVKM. CDR3 size: 13 residues. The CDR3 loop is CASSFTGEETQYF. CDR3 DNA: TGTGCCAGCAGTTTTACCGGAGAAGAGACCCAGTACTTC.

Remarks on this clonotype: A single base separates this from a much larger clone, so it may be a read error. The rearrangement joins TRBV7-9 to TRBJ1-5; D perhaps matches TRBD1 (5 bases). CDR1 SEHNR and CDR2 FQNEAQ come from the germline V gene (reference sequence). This CDR3 region has 15 residues. CDR3 amino acids: CASCLEGYSNQPQHF. CDR3 in DNA: TGTGCCAGCTGCTTGGAGGGGTATAGCAATCAGCCCCAGCATTTT.

This chain links TRBV10-2 with TRBJ2-5; D might be TRBD2 (6 bases). Germline CDR1 is WSHSY and CDR2 is SAAADI. The ends were cut back, 5 bases at V and 0 bases at J, with 13 bases in the middle. The CDR3 length is 15 residues. CDR3 sequence (DNA): TGCGCCAGCAGTATTCGGGGGTCTTACCAAGAGACCCAGTACTTC. Amino acids: CASSIRGSYQETQYF.

V gene TRBV2 combines with J gene TRBJ2-7, with TRBD2 matching over 9 bases. The length of the CDR3 is 18 residues. V lost 4 bases, J lost 3 bases, and 16 bases stayed unmatched. Germline CDR1 and CDR2: SNHLY and FYNNEI. In DNA form, the CDR3 reads TGTGCCAGCAGTGCTTACGGGATAGAGGGACTAGCCATCTACGAGCAGTACTTC. This gives the protein CASSAYGIEGLAIYEQYF.

Remarks on this clonotype: A read error may explain this, as a much larger clone is one base away. V is TRBV13 and J is TRBJ2-3; no firm D call. The CDR3 loop spans 16 amino acids. The germline V gene encodes CDR1 PRHDT and CDR2 FYEKMQ (reference sequence). The CDR3 coding sequence is TGTGCCAGCAGCTTAGGGCCGCGGCTGAGCACAGATACGCCGTATTTT. Amino acids: CASSLGPRLSTDTPYF.

A single count supports this clonotype. V is TRBV12-5 and J is TRBJ2-1; 9 bases align to TRBD1. V shed 4 bases, J shed 3 bases, and the junction held 7 bases outside the gene matches. Germline values: CDR1 LGHNT, CDR2 FRNRAP. The CDR3 sequence is 16 residues long. The CDR3 DNA sequence: TGTGCTAGTGGTTCCGGGACAGGGTATGTCTACAATGAGCAGTTCTTC. Amino acid sequence: CASGSGTGYVYNEQFF. The full variable domain, completed using reference TRBV12-5 and TRBJ2-1, is DARVTQTPRHKVTEMGQEVTMRCQPILGHNTVFWYRQTMMQGLELLAYFRNRAPLDDSGMPKDRFSAEMPDATLATLKIQPSEPRDSAVYFCASGSGTGYVYNEQFFGPGTRLTVL.

Many counts were recorded for this clonotype. This sequence joins TRBV7-2 and TRBJ2-1, with D perhaps given as TRBD1 or TRBD2 (5 bases each). The V and J ends lost 3 bases and 6 bases respectively, with 12 bases between them. The CDR3 has 14 amino acids. Per germline, CDR1 SGHTA and CDR2 FQGNSA. CDR3 in DNA: TGTGCCAGCAGCTTGGGGGTAGAGGGCAATGAGCAGTTCTTC. This encodes CASSLGVEGNEQFF. Together with reference TRBV7-2 and TRBJ2-1, the CDR3 gives the full variable domain: GAGVSQSPSNKVTEKGKDVELRCDPISGHTALYWYRQSLGQGLEFLIYFQGNSAPDKSGLPSDRFSAERTGGSVSTLTIQRTQQEDSAVYLCASSLGVEGNEQFFGPGTRLTVL.

The chain couples TRBV13 to TRBJ1-2; D might be TRBD1 (5 bases). CDR1 is PRHDT and CDR2 is FYEKMQ in the germline V gene (reference sequence). Trimming removed 5 bases from V and 6 bases from J, with 16 bases in between. This CDR3 comprises 14 residues. CDR3 bases: TGTGCCAGCAGCGCAGGGACCGCCAGTGATGGCTACACCTTC. Its protein product is CASSAGTASDGYTF.

This clonotype was recorded at least ten times. The V call is TRBV29-1, the J call TRBJ2-7, with D perhaps assigned TRBD1 or TRBD2 (6 bases each). Trimming left V 7 bases short and J 4 bases short, with 14 bases between. CDR1 is SQVTM and CDR2 is ANQGSEA in the germline V gene. The CDR3 contains 12 residues. CDR3 nucleotide sequence: TGCAGCGCGGGCGGAGGGGGGTACGAGCAGTACTTC. Its translation is CSAGGGGYEQYF.

The genes are TRBV5-1 and TRBJ2-5; 11 nucleotides match TRBD2. The CDR3 is 15 residues long. Germline lookup yields CDR1 SGHRS and CDR2 YFSETQ. Losses at the gene ends were 4 bases for V and 5 bases for J; bases not matched to a gene: 7. The CDR3 protein is CASSPSSGGRETQYF. DNA of the CDR3: TGCGCCAGCAGCCCCTCTAGCGGGGGGAGGGAGACCCAGTACTTC.

This clonotype was counted a few times. The rearrangement uses TRBV7-9 and TRBJ2-3, with D perhaps TRBD1 or TRBD2 (5 bases each). V shed 5 bases and J shed 5 bases, with 17 bases lying between them. Germline CDR1 SEHNR, CDR2 FQNEAQ (reference sequence). The CDR3 totals 15 residues. The CDR3 region has the DNA TGTGCCAGCAGCCTCTCTCCCGGGGCCCAAGATACGCAGTATTTT. This translates into CASSLSPGAQDTQYF.

This clonotype was seen a handful of times. With a much larger clone just one base away, this may be a read error. This chain connects TRBV28 to TRBJ2-5, with TRBD1 as a possible D gene (5 bases). The CDR3 is 13 amino acids. The V and J ends lost 4 bases and 0 bases respectively, with 6 bases between them. From germline, CDR1 is MDHEN and CDR2 SYDVKM. The CDR3 nucleotides are TGTGCCAGCAGTTCGACAGACCAAGAGACCCAGTACTTC. Translated: CASSSTDQETQYF.

The chain is built from TRBV19 and TRBJ2-5; 11 positions agree with TRBD2. The germline CDR1 and CDR2 sequences are LNHDA and SQIVND (reference sequence). With 3 bases clipped from V and 3 bases from J, the junction kept 6 bases outside the gene matches. CDR3 size: 16 residues. This CDR3 is CASSILAGGQEETQYF. The CDR3 DNA is TGTGCCAGTAGTATCTTAGCGGGGGGGCAAGAAGAGACCCAGTACTTC.

Comment on this clonotype: At one boundary the junction diverges from the germline segment, which might be a read error. This chain joins TRBV5-1 and TRBJ2-3; TRBD2 matches 9 bases. The CDR3 loop spans 16 amino acids. CDR1 and CDR2 from the germline V gene are SGHRS and YFSETQ. CDR3 loop: CTSSLDASGTWDTQYF. In DNA, the CDR3 is TGCACCAGCAGCTTGGATGCTAGCGGGACATGGGATACGCAGTATTTT.

About this clonotype itself: One base away lies a much larger clone, so this may be a sequencing read error. V gene TRBV5-1 combines with J gene TRBJ2-7; the match to TRBD1 covers 7 bases. This CDR3 has 16 residues. CDR1 and CDR2 (germline): SGHRS, YFSETQ. J gave up 3 bases and V 4 bases, and 13 bases lay outside the gene matches. The CDR3 sequence: CASSPEGTEERYEQYF. In nucleotides, the CDR3 is TGCGCCAGCAGCCCCGAGGGGACAGAGGAGCGCTACGAGCAGTACTTC.

This clonotype has only one observation. Mismatch with germline at one junction end may stem from a read error. The chain uses TRBV29-1 and TRBJ2-1, with a weak D call TRBD2 (5 bases). The CDR3 length is 16 residues. The germline CDR1 and CDR2 sequences are SQVTM and ANQGSEA. CDR3 loop: CSVEIVRTSSYNEQSF. As DNA, the CDR3 is TGCAGCGTTGAGATCGTAAGGACTTCTTCCTACAATGAGCAGTCCTTC.